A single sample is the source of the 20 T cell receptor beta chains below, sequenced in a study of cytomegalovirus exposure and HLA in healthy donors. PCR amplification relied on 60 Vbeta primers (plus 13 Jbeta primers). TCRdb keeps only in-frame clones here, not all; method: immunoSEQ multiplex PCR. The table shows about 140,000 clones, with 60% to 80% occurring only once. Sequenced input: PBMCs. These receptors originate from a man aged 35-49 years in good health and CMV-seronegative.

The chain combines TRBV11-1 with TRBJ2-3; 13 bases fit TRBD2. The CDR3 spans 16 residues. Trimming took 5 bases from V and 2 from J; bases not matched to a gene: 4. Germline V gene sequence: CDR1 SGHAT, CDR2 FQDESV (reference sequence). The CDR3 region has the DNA TGTGCCAGCAGCCCAGGACTAGCGGGGGTCACAGATACGCAGTATTTT. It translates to CASSPGLAGVTDTQYF.

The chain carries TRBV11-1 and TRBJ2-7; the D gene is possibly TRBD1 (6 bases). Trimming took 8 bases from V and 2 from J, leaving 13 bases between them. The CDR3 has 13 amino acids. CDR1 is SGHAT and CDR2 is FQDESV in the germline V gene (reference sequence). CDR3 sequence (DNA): TGTGCCAGCGGAAACAGGGAAACCTACGAGCAGTACTTC. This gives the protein CASGNRETYEQYF.

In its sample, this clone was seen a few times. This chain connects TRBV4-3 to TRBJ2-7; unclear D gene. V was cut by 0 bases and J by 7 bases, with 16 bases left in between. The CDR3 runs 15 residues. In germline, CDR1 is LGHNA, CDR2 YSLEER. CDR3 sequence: CASSQDTTVPREQYF. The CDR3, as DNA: TGCGCCAGCAGCCAAGATACCACGGTGCCACGAGAGCAGTACTTC.

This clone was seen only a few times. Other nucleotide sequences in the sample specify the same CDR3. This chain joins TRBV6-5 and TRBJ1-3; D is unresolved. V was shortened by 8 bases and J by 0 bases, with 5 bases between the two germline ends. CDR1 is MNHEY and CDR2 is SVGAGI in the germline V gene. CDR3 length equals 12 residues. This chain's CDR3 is CASGSSGNTIYF. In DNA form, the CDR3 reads TGTGCCAGCGGGAGCTCTGGAAACACCATATATTTT.

The CDR3 bases are TGTGCCAGCCATCCAGGAGGGACTAATGAAAAACTGTTTTTT. Residues: CASHPGGTNEKLFF. V gene TRBV5-7 combines with J gene TRBJ1-4, with no clear D. TRBV5-7 is given ORF status, its function remaining uncertain. V dropped 7 bases and J dropped 2 bases, with 12 bases sitting between them. This CDR3 region has 14 residues.

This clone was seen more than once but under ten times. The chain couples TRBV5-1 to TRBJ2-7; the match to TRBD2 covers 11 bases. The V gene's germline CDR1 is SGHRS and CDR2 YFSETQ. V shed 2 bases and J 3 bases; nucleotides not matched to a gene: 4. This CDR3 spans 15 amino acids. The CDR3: CASSLTSGGYYEQYF. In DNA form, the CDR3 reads TGCGCCAGCAGCTTAACTAGCGGGGGCTACTACGAGCAGTACTTC.

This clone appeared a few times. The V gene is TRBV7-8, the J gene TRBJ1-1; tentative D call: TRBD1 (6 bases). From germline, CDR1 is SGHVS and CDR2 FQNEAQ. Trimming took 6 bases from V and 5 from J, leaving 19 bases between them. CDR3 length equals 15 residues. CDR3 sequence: CASSFERGARTEAFF. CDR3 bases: TGTGCCAGCAGTTTTGAGCGGGGGGCGAGGACTGAAGCTTTCTTT.

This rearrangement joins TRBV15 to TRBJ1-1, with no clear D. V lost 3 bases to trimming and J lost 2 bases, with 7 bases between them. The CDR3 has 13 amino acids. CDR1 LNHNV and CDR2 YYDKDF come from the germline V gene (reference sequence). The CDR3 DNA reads TGTGCCACCAGCAGTCCCTATAACACTGAAGCTTTCTTT. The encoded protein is CATSSPYNTEAFF.

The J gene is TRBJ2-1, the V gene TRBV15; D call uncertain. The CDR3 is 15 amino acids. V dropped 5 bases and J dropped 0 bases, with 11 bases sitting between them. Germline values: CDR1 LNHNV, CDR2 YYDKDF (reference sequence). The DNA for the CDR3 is TGTGCCACCAGCCTTATAGTAAGCTCCTACAATGAGCAGTTCTTC. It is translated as CATSLIVSSYNEQFF.

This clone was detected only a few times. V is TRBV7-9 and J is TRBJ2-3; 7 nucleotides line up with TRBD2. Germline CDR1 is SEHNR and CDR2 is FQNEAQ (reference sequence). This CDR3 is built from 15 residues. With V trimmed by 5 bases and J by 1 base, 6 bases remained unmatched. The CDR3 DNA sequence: TGTGCCAGCAGCACCGGGGGGTTGGGCACAGATACGCAGTATTTT. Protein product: CASSTGGLGTDTQYF. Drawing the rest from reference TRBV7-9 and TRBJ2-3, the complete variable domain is DTGVSQNPRHKITKRGQNVTFRCDPISEHNRLYWYRQTLGQGPEFLTYFQNEAQLEKSRLLSDRFSAERPKGSFSTLEIQRTEQGDSAMYLCASSTGGLGTDTQYFGPGTRLTVL.

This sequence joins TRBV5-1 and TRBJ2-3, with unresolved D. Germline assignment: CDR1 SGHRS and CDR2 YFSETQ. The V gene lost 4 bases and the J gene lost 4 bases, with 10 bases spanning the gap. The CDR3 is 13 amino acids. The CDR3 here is CASSVTPADTQYF. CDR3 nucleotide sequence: TGCGCCAGCAGCGTAACCCCGGCAGATACGCAGTATTTT.

The chain's CDR3 is CASSYTAGTPGETQYF. The CDR3, as DNA: TGTGCCAGCAGCTATACAGCCGGGACACCGGGGGAGACCCAGTACTTC. This sequence joins TRBV9 and TRBJ2-5, with D possibly matching TRBD1 (6 bases). V shed 4 bases and J shed 5 bases, with 21 bases lying between them. This CDR3 is built from 16 residues. CDR1 SGDLS and CDR2 YYNGEE come from the germline V gene.

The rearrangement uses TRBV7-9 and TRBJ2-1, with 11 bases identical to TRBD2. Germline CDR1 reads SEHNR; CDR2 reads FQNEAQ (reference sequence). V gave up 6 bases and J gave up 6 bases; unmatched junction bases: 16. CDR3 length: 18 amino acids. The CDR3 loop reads CASSSGGWRLAGSNEQFF. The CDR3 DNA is TGTGCCAGCAGTTCAGGGGGATGGAGACTAGCGGGGTCCAATGAGCAGTTCTTC.

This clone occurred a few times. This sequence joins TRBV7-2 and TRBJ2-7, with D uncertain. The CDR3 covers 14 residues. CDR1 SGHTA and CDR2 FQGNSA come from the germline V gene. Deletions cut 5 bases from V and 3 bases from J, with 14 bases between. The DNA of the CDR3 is TGTGCCAGCAGCCCCAGCGAGTCCCACTACGAGCAGTACTTC. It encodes CASSPSESHYEQYF.

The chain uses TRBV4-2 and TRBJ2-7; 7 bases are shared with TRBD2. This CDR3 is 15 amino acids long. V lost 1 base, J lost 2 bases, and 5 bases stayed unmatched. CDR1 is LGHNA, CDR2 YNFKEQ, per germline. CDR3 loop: CASSQVVGGAYEQYF. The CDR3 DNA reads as TGTGCCAGCAGCCAAGTAGTGGGGGGGGCCTACGAGCAGTACTTC.

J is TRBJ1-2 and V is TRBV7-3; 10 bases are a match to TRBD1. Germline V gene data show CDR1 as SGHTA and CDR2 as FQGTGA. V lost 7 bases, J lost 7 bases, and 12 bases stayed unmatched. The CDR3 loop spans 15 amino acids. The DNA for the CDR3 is TGTGCCAGCACCCCACCCGGGACAGGGGTTATTGGCTACACCTTC. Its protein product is CASTPPGTGVIGYTF.

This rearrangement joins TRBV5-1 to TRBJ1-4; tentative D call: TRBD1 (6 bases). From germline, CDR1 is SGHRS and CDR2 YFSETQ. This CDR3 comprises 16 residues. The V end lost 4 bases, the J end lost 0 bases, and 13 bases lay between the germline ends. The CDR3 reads CASSPHDRTTNEKLFF. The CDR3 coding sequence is TGCGCCAGCAGCCCTCATGACAGGACAACTAATGAAAAACTGTTTTTT.

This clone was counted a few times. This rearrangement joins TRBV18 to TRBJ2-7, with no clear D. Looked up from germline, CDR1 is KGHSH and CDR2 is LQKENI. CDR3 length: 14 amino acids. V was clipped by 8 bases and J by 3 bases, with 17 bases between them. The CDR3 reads CASAYSLARYEQYF. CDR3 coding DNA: TGTGCCAGCGCCTATTCATTAGCTCGCTACGAGCAGTACTTC.

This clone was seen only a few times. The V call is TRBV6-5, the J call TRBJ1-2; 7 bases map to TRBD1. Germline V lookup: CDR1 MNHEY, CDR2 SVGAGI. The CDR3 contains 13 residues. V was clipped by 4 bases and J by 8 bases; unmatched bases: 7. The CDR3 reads CASSSQGDSGYTF. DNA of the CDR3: TGTGCCAGCAGTTCTCAGGGGGATAGCGGCTACACCTTC.

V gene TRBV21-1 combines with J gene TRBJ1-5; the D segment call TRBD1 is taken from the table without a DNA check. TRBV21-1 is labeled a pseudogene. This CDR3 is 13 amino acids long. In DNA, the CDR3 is TGTGCCAGCAGCAGACAGGGGGCGAAGCCCCAGCATTTT. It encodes CASSRQGAKPQHF.